This passage covers 30 T cell receptor beta chains from one sample sequenced in a study of T-cell memory formation after mild COVID-19 (TCRdb year 2021). Library prep was done by 5' RACE. The run used an Illumina NovaSeq 6000. In TCRdb, the public reads were trimmed at Q25 with fastp and aligned with MiXCR, with productive beta chains retained. Each record represents a unique CDR3 protein, reported with the most common genes and DNA among its rows. For this sample there are 400,000 to 500,000 distinct CDR3 sequences; about a sixth appear just once. The ten largest clones take up 20% to 25% of the sample. Sequences were obtained from PBMCs or a T cell subset sorted from them (not recorded which). The receptors here all came from a man aged 18 to 30 who had mild COVID-19 (a few samples of this study predate the infection). The sample titles of this study are shuffled in the database, so cell type and time point are left out; the donor was told from shared clones.

The chain recombines TRBV7-9 with TRBJ1-2; D is uncertain. This CDR3 is built from 13 residues. Looked up from germline, CDR1 is SEHNR and CDR2 is FQNEAQ (reference sequence). V shed 3 bases and J shed 5 bases, with 10 bases lying between them. In DNA form, the CDR3 reads TGTGCCAGCAGCTTCAGGTCGGATTATGGCTACACCTTC. Protein product: CASSFRSDYGYTF. Full variable domain (rest looked up from reference TRBV7-9 and TRBJ1-2): DTGVSQNPRHKITKRGQNVTFRCDPISEHNRLYWYRQTLGQGPEFLTYFQNEAQLEKSRLLSDRFSAERPKGSFSTLEIQRTEQGDSAMYLCASSFRSDYGYTFGSGTRLTVV.

The rearrangement uses TRBV5-1 and TRBJ2-7; D call uncertain. Germline V gene lookup returns CDR1 SGHRS and CDR2 YFSETQ. This CDR3 is built from 13 residues. V lost 3 bases and J 2 bases, leaving 9 bases between the germline ends. The CDR3, as DNA: TGCGCCAGCAGCTCCTCAGGTACCTACGAGCAGTACTTC. It encodes CASSSSGTYEQYF.

The chain recombines TRBV5-1 with TRBJ1-2; weak D call: TRBD1 (6 bases). V gave up 4 bases and J gave up 8 bases, with 15 bases separating them. Looked up from germline, CDR1 is SGHRS and CDR2 is YFSETQ. The CDR3 is 13 residues long. In nucleotides, the CDR3 is TGCGCCAGCAGCCCGGGACACGAAGGGGGCTACACCTTC. Translation gives CASSPGHEGGYTF.

This clonotype was seen a few times. V is TRBV7-9 and J is TRBJ1-1, with 9 positions matching TRBD1. The germline gives CDR1 SEHNR, CDR2 FQNEAQ (reference sequence). The CDR3 loop spans 15 amino acids. V was pared by 5 bases and J by 0 bases, with 4 bases of the junction left unmatched. The CDR3 sequence: CASSEGQGMNTEAFF. The CDR3 DNA follows: TGTGCCAGCAGCGAGGGACAGGGAATGAACACTGAAGCTTTCTTT.

This clonotype was counted between two and nine times. The V and J genes are TRBV21-1 and TRBJ1-5. TRBV21-1 is a pseudogene segment. The CDR3 is made up of 11 amino acids. The CDR3 nucleotides are TGTGCCAGCAGTATTGATCAGCCCCAGCATTTT. It codes for CASSIDQPQHF.

The V call is TRBV20-1, the J call TRBJ1-2; unclear D gene. Germline V lookup: CDR1 DFQATT, CDR2 SNEGSKA (reference sequence). The V gene lost 0 bases and the J gene lost 5 bases, with 13 bases spanning the gap. The CDR3 extends over 14 amino acids. CDR3 sequence reads: CSARDADRSYGYTF. CDR3 DNA sequence: TGCAGTGCTAGAGATGCGGATCGGTCATATGGCTACACCTTC.

The chain combines TRBV7-6 with TRBJ2-2; tentative D call: TRBD1 (6 bases). In germline, CDR1 is SGHVS, CDR2 FNYEAQ. This CDR3 is 16 amino acids long. With 1 base removed from V and 4 bases from J, the gap between germline ends came to 13 bases. In DNA form, the CDR3 reads TGTGCCAGCAGCTTAGGAGTACAGGGTTTCACCGGGGAGCTGTTTTTT. Translation gives CASSLGVQGFTGELFF. Variable domain in full (rest from reference TRBV7-6 and TRBJ2-2): GAGVSQSPRYKVTKRGQDVALRCDPISGHVSLYWYRQALGQGPEFLTYFNYEAQQDKSGLPNDRFSAERPEGSISTLTIQRTEQRDSAMYRCASSLGVQGFTGELFFGEGSRLTVL.

This clonotype showed up just a few times. The chain joins TRBV20-1 to TRBJ1-2, with D perhaps matching TRBD1 (5 bases). There are 16 residues in the CDR3. Trimming shortened V by 2 bases and J by 0 bases, and 16 bases separated the two germline ends. From germline, CDR1 is DFQATT and CDR2 SNEGSKA (reference sequence). This chain's CDR3 is CSARSRGRGANYGYTF. The CDR3 DNA sequence: TGCAGTGCTAGATCCAGAGGACGGGGGGCTAACTATGGCTACACCTTC.

This clonotype was seen ten or more times. CDR3 bases: TGTGCCAGCAGTCCACAGGGAAGTGTCACTGAAGCTTTCTTT. Encoded protein: CASSPQGSVTEAFF. The chain links TRBV28 to TRBJ1-1; a weak D match, TRBD1 (6 bases). Deletions cut 5 bases from V and 4 bases from J, with 14 bases between. This CDR3 is 14 amino acids long. Germline V gene sequence: CDR1 MDHEN, CDR2 SYDVKM.

In this sample, this clonotype turned up a few times. The CDR3 here is CATSDISAEGNYGYTF. The CDR3 region has the DNA TGTGCCACCAGTGATATTTCGGCAGAGGGGAACTATGGCTACACCTTC. This chain joins TRBV24-1 and TRBJ1-2; D possibly corresponds to TRBD1 (5 bases). The germline V gene has CDR1 KGHDR and CDR2 SFDVKD. Trimming took off 3 bases at V and 2 bases at J, with 15 bases between the two ends. CDR3 length equals 16 residues.

The chain recombines TRBV27 with TRBJ1-2; 9 nucleotides line up with TRBD1. V lost 5 bases, J lost 7 bases, and 11 bases stayed unmatched. The CDR3 runs to 15 residues. CDR1 is MNHEY, CDR2 SMNVEV, per germline (reference sequence). CDR3 loop: CASSKEQGALGGYTF. The CDR3 region has the DNA TGTGCCAGCAGTAAAGAACAGGGGGCTCTCGGTGGCTACACCTTC.

This clonotype was observed a few times. The V and J genes are TRBV15 and TRBJ2-5; 9 bases match TRBD1. Trimming took 0 bases from V and 3 from J; bases not matched to a gene: 5. The CDR3 contains 16 residues. Germline CDR1 reads LNHNV; CDR2 reads YYDKDF (reference sequence). CDR3 bases: TGTGCCACCAGCAGAGATTGGGGACAGGGAGAAGAGACCCAGTACTTC. It is translated as CATSRDWGQGEETQYF.

This clonotype showed up many times. J is TRBJ1-1 and V is TRBV12-3 or TRBV12-4; D is unresolved. V gave up 2 bases and J gave up 1 base, with 8 bases separating them. The CDR3 is 14 residues long. CDR3 residues: CASSLMSGNTEAFF. The CDR3 DNA follows: TGTGCCAGCAGTTTAATGTCAGGGAACACTGAAGCTTTCTTT.

This clonotype has just a few counts. The chain carries TRBV7-9 and TRBJ2-4, with unresolved D. Deletions cut 5 bases from V and 8 bases from J, with 16 bases between. The CDR3 runs to 14 residues. CDR1 SEHNR and CDR2 FQNEAQ come from the germline V gene (reference sequence). The CDR3 reads CASSHDNPLDIQYF. The CDR3, as DNA: TGTGCCAGCAGCCATGACAACCCTCTGGACATTCAGTACTTC.

Only a few counts were recorded for this clonotype. The chain combines TRBV4-2 with TRBJ1-5; 7 positions agree with TRBD1. Losses at the gene ends were 2 bases for V and 5 bases for J; bases not matched to a gene: 3. Germline V gives CDR1 LGHNA, CDR2 YNFKEQ. The CDR3 runs 14 residues. The CDR3 reads CASSQQGGYQPQHF. CDR3 in DNA: TGTGCCAGCAGCCAACAGGGGGGGTATCAGCCCCAGCATTTT.

This clonotype was seen more than once but under ten times. The rearrangement uses TRBV7-2 and TRBJ2-2; D is uncertain. V lost 4 bases and J 9 bases, leaving 6 bases between the germline ends. The CDR3 has 11 residues. Per the germline V gene, CDR1 is SGHTA and CDR2 is FQGNSA. The CDR3 region is CASSSERELFF. CDR3 DNA: TGTGCCAGCAGCTCAGAGAGGGAGCTGTTTTTT.

The sample holds a few counts of this clonotype. J is TRBJ2-1 and V is TRBV19; TRBD1 aligns across 8 bases. CDR3 length equals 17 residues. V was pared by 6 bases and J by 5 bases, with 15 bases of the junction left unmatched. CDR1 is LNHDA, CDR2 SQIVND, per germline (reference sequence). This chain's CDR3 is CASRPPPRDRLHNEQFF. DNA of the CDR3: TGTGCCAGTAGACCGCCCCCCCGGGACAGGCTTCACAATGAGCAGTTCTTC. Complete variable domain (other parts from reference TRBV19 and TRBJ2-1): DGGITQSPKYLFRKEGQNVTLSCEQNLNHDAMYWYRQDPGQGLRLIYYSQIVNDFQKGDIAEGYSVSREKKESFPLTVTSAQKNPTAFYLCASRPPPRDRLHNEQFFGPGTRLTVL.

This clonotype was counted only a few times. The chain has TRBV4-1 and TRBJ1-2; perhaps TRBD1 as D (5 bases). The CDR3 is made up of 14 amino acids. Germline V gene sequence: CDR1 MGHRA, CDR2 YSYEKL. Trimming left V 4 bases short and J 5 bases short, with 14 bases between. The CDR3 nucleotides read TGCGCCAGCAGCCTGGGGCCTTTGGGGTATGGCTACACCTTC. It codes for CASSLGPLGYGYTF.

The sample holds a few counts of this clonotype. CDR3 sequence reads: CASSYSTGEGSYEQYV. In DNA form, the CDR3 reads TGTGCCAGCAGTTACTCGACAGGGGAGGGCTCCTACGAGCAGTACGTC. V gene TRBV6-2 or TRBV6-3 combines with J gene TRBJ2-7; perhaps TRBD1 as D (8 bases). This CDR3 is 16 amino acids long. V was shortened by 0 bases and J by 0 bases, with 12 bases between the two germline ends. Germline CDR1 reads MNHEY; CDR2 reads SVGEGT.

This clonotype was counted only a few times. The chain combines TRBV6-2 or TRBV6-3 with TRBJ1-2; 7 positions match TRBD1. Germline V lookup: CDR1 MNHEY, CDR2 SVGEGT. The CDR3 sequence is 19 residues long. V shed 2 bases and J 5 bases; nucleotides not matched to a gene: 20. The CDR3 loop reads CASSYRPQGQSSLIYGYTF. The DNA of the CDR3 is TGTGCCAGCAGTTACCGTCCGCAGGGACAGTCATCTCTGATATATGGCTACACCTTC.

This clonotype was observed a handful of times. V usage is TRBV2 and J usage is TRBJ2-7; D could derive from TRBD1 or TRBD2 (6 bases each). V lost 8 bases and J 6 bases, leaving 17 bases between the germline ends. CDR1 and CDR2 (germline): SNHLY, FYNNEI. The CDR3 consists of 13 residues. The CDR3 spells CASSEEGGSEQYV. CDR3 nucleotides: TGTGCCAGCTCAGAGGAGGGGGGTTCCGAGCAGTACGTC.

V is TRBV5-1 and J is TRBJ2-7; D call uncertain. The V end was cut by 0 bases, the J end by 2 bases, with 9 bases between. CDR1 SGHRS and CDR2 YFSETQ come from the germline V gene. The CDR3 is made up of 14 amino acids. CDR3 amino acids: CASSLGDFPYEQYV. CDR3 bases: TGCGCCAGCAGCTTGGGAGATTTCCCCTACGAGCAGTACGTC.

V usage is TRBV4-2 and J usage is TRBJ1-6, with TRBD1 identical over 10 bases. The germline CDR1 and CDR2 sequences are LGHNA and YNFKEQ. The CDR3 length is 16 residues. V lost 3 bases and J lost 7; bases outside the gene matches: 6. The CDR3 here is CASSHPTGGLNSPLHF. The CDR3 bases are TGTGCCAGCAGCCACCCGACAGGGGGCCTCAATTCACCCCTCCACTTT.

The chain has TRBV7-8 and TRBJ2-7; 9 nucleotides agree with TRBD1. The CDR3 length is 15 residues. Per germline, CDR1 SGHVS and CDR2 FQNEAQ. The J segment lost 3 bases and the V segment lost 4 bases, leaving 7 bases of the junction unmatched. The DNA of the CDR3 is TGTGCCAGCAGCTCGCAACCGGGACAGGGCTACGAGCAGTACGTC. Its protein product is CASSSQPGQGYEQYV.

V gene TRBV5-8 combines with J gene TRBJ2-2; 7 bases align to TRBD1. The J segment lost 3 bases and the V segment lost 6 bases, leaving 8 bases of the junction unmatched. The CDR3 loop spans 15 amino acids. The germline gives CDR1 SGHTS, CDR2 YDEGEE. The DNA of the CDR3 is TGTGCCAGCAACTACTTCAGGGGGTACACCGGGGAGCTGTTTTTT. Translated: CASNYFRGYTGELFF.

The table lists this clonotype with a count of one. V and J are TRBV28 and TRBJ2-7; 8 bases align to TRBD2. The CDR3 runs 17 residues. The ends lost 4 bases at V and 6 bases at J; junction bases unmatched: 17. In germline, CDR1 is MDHEN, CDR2 SYDVKM. The CDR3 DNA is TGTGCCAGCAGTTCACCGGGACTAGGACTCCAAGGGGGCGAGCAGTACGTC. Translating gives CASSSPGLGLQGGEQYV.

V is TRBV18 and J is TRBJ2-2; 7 positions match TRBD1. Looked up from germline, CDR1 is KGHSH and CDR2 is LQKENI. The V and J ends lost 4 bases and 2 bases, in that order; junction bases with no gene match: 7. This CDR3 has 16 residues. CDR3 in amino acids: CASSLTGTDNTGELFF. Written as DNA, the CDR3 is TGTGCCAGCTCACTCACCGGGACAGATAACACCGGGGAGCTGTTTTTT.

This chain links TRBV29-1 with TRBJ2-1, with 9 positions matching TRBD1. The ends lost 7 bases at V and 6 bases at J; junction bases unmatched: 7. This CDR3 comprises 13 residues. Germline V CDR1 and CDR2: SQVTM, ANQGSEA. The CDR3, as DNA: TGCAGCGGGAGGGACAGGGCAGGCAATGAGCAGTTCTTC. Protein sequence: CSGRDRAGNEQFF.

The rearrangement joins TRBV7-9 to TRBJ2-1, with TRBD2 matching 7 bases. Germline trimming cut 4 bases from V and 10 bases from J; bases unmatched to any gene: 4. The CDR3 spans 12 residues. Germline values: CDR1 SEHNR, CDR2 FQNEAQ (reference sequence). The CDR3 bases are TGTGCCAGCAGCTCCGGGGGGTTGGAGCAGTTCTTC. Protein sequence: CASSSGGLEQFF. Drawing the rest from reference TRBV7-9 and TRBJ2-1, the complete variable domain is DTGVSQNPRHKITKRGQNVTFRCDPISEHNRLYWYRQTLGQGPEFLTYFQNEAQLEKSRLLSDRFSAERPKGSFSTLEIQRTEQGDSAMYLCASSSGGLEQFFGPGTRLTVL.

The V gene is TRBV19, the J gene TRBJ2-7; no reliable D call. Germline values: CDR1 LNHDA, CDR2 SQIVND (reference sequence). With 8 bases removed from V and 0 bases from J, the gap between germline ends came to 14 bases. The CDR3 has 14 amino acids. The DNA of the CDR3 is TGTGCCAGTGGGTCCCCAGACAACTCCTACGAGCAGTACTTC. Translated, it gives CASGSPDNSYEQYF. The whole variable domain, filled in from reference TRBV19 and TRBJ2-7, reads DGGITQSPKYLFRKEGQNVTLSCEQNLNHDAMYWYRQDPGQGLRLIYYSQIVNDFQKGDIAEGYSVSREKKESFPLTVTSAQKNPTAFYLCASGSPDNSYEQYFGPGTRLTVT.